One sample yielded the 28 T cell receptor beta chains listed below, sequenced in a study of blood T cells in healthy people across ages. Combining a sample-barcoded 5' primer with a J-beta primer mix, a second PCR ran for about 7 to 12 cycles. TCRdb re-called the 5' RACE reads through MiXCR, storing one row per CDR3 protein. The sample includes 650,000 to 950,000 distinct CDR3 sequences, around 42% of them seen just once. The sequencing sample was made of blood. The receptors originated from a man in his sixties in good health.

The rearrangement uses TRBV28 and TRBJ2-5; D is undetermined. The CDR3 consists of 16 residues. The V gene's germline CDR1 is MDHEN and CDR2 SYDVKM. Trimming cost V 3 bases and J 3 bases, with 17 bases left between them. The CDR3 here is CASSFSGMAPKETQYF. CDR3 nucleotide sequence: TGTGCCAGCAGTTTTTCTGGGATGGCACCCAAAGAGACCCAGTACTTC.

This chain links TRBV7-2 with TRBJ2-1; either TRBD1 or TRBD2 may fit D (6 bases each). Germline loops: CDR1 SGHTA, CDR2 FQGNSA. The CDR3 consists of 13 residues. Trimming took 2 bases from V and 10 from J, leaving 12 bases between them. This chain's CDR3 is CASSLTGAGEQFF. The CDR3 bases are TGTGCCAGCAGCTTAACGGGGGCAGGCGAGCAGTTCTTC.

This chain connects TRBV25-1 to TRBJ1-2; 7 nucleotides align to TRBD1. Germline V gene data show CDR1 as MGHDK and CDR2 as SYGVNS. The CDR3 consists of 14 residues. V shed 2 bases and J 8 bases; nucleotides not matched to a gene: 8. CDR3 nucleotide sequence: TGTGCCAGCAGTGAACCAGGACAGGTCGAGGGCTACACCTTC. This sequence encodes CASSEPGQVEGYTF.

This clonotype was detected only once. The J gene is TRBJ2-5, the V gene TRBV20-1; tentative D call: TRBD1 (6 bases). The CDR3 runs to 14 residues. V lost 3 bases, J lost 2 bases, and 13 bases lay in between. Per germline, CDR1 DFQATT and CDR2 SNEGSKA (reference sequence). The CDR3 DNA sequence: TGCAGTGCTAGTTGGCAGGGGAAACAAGAGACCCAGTACTTC. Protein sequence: CSASWQGKQETQYF.

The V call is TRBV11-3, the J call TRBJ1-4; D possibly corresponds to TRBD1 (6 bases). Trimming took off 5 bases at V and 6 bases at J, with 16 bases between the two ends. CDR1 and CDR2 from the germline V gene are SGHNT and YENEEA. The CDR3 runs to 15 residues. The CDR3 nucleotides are TGTGCCAGCAGCGGCCCAGGGGAAGTTGATGAAAAACTGTTTTTT. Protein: CASSGPGEVDEKLFF.

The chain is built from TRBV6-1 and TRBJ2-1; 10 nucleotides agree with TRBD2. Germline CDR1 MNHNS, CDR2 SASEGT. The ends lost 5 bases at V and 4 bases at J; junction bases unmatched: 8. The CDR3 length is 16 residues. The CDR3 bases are TGTGCCAGCAGTCGCCTAGCGGGGGCCCAATACAATGAGCAGTTCTTC. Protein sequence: CASSRLAGAQYNEQFF.

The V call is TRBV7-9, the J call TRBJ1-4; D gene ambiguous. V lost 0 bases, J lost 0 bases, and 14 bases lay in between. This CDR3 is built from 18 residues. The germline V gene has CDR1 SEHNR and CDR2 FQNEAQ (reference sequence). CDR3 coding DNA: TGTGCCAGCAGCTTAGCCGGCAGACCCATTGCAACTAATGAAAAACTGTTTTTT. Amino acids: CASSLAGRPIATNEKLFF. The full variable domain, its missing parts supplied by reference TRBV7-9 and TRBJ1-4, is DTGVSQNPRHKITKRGQNVTFRCDPISEHNRLYWYRQTLGQGPEFLTYFQNEAQLEKSRLLSDRFSAERPKGSFSTLEIQRTEQGDSAMYLCASSLAGRPIATNEKLFFGSGTQLSVL.

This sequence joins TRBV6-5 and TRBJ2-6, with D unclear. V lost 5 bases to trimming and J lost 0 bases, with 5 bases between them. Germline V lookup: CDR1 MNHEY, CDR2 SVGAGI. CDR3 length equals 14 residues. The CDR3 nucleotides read TGTGCCAGCAGTACGAGCTCTGGGGCCAACGTCCTGACTTTC. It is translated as CASSTSSGANVLTF.

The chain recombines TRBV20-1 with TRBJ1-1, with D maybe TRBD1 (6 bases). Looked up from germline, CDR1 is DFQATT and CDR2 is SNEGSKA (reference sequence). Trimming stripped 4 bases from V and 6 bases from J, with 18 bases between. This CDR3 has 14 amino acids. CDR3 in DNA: TGCAGTGCTACCCCTGGGAGGGGGGACGCTGAAGCTTTCTTT. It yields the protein CSATPGRGDAEAFF.

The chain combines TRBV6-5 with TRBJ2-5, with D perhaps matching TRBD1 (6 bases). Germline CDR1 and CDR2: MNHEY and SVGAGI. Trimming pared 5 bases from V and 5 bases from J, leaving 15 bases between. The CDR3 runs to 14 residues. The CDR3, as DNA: TGTGCCAGCAGTCAGACAGGATTGGGGGAGACCCAGTACTTC. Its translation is CASSQTGLGETQYF.

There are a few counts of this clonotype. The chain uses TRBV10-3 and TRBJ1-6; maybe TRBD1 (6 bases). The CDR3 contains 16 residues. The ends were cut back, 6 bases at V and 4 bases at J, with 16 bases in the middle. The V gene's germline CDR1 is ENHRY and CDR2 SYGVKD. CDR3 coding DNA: TGTGCCATCAGCGGACAGTCTAGGGAGTATAATTCACCCCTCCACTTT. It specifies CAISGQSREYNSPLHF.

CDR3 DNA sequence: TGTGCCAGCAGTTGGGACAGGGAACAGCCCCAGCATTTT. Translated: CASSWDREQPQHF. The J gene is TRBJ1-5, the V gene TRBV12-3 or TRBV12-4; 9 bases map to TRBD1. V shed 4 bases, J shed 7 bases, and the junction held 2 bases outside the gene matches. The CDR3 consists of 13 residues.

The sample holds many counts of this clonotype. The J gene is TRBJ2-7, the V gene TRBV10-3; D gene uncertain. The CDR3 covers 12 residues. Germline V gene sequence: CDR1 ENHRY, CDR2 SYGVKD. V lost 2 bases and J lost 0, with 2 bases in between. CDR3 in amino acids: CAISEGSYEQYF. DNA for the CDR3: TGTGCCATCAGTGAGGGCTCCTACGAGCAGTACTTC.

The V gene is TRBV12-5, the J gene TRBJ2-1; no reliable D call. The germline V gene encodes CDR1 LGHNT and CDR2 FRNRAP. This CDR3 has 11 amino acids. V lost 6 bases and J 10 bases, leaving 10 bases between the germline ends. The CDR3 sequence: CASGPPREQFF. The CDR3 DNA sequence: TGTGCTAGTGGCCCCCCTAGAGAGCAGTTCTTC. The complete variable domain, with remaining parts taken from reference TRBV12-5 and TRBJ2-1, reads DARVTQTPRHKVTEMGQEVTMRCQPILGHNTVFWYRQTMMQGLELLAYFRNRAPLDDSGMPKDRFSAEMPDATLATLKIQPSEPRDSAVYFCASGPPREQFFGPGTRLTVL.

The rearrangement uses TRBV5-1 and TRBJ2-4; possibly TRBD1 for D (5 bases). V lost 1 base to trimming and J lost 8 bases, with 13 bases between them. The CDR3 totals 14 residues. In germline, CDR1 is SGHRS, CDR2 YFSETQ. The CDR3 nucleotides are TGCGCCAGCAGCTTGACAGGCTCGTGGGACATTCAGTACTTC. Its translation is CASSLTGSWDIQYF.

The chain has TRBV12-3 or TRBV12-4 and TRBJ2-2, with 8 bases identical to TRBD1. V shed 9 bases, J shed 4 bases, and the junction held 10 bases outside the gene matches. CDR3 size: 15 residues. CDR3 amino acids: CASNSGGVATGELFF. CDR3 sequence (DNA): TGTGCCAGTAATTCAGGGGGCGTCGCCACCGGGGAGCTGTTTTTT.

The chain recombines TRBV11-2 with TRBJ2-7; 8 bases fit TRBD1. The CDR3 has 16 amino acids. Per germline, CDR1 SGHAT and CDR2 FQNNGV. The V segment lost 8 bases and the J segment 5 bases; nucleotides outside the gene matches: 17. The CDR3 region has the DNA TGTGCCAGCTATCACCCCCGACAGGGGCCCGGAGACGAGCAGTACTTC. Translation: CASYHPRQGPGDEQYF.

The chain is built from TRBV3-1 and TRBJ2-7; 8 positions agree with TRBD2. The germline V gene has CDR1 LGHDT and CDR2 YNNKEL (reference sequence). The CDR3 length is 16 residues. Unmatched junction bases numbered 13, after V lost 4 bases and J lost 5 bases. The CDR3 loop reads CASSLFAGGPGNEQYF. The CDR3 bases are TGTGCCAGCAGCCTATTTGCGGGGGGCCCCGGAAACGAGCAGTACTTC.

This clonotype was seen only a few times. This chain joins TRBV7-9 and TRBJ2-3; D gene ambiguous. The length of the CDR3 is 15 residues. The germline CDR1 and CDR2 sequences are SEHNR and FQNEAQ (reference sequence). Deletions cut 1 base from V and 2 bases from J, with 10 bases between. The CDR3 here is CASSLGSTATDTQYF. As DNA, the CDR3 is TGTGCCAGCAGCTTAGGGTCAACAGCCACAGATACGCAGTATTTT.

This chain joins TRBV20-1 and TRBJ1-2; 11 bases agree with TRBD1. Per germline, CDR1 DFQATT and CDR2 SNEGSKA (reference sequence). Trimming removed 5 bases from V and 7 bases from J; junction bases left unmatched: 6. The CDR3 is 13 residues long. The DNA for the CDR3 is TGCAGTGCTGAGGGACAGGGGGAGCGTGGCTACACCTTC. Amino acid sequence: CSAEGQGERGYTF.

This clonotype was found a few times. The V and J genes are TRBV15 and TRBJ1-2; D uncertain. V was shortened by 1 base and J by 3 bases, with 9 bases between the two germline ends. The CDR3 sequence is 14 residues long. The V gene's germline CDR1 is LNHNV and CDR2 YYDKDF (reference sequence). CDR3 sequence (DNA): TGTGCCACCAGCAGAGCTGGGTACGACTATGGCTACACCTTC. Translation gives CATSRAGYDYGYTF.

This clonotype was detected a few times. CDR3 nucleotide sequence: TGTGCCAGCAGTGCAAACAGTCAGGGGGCGCGGGAGACCCAGTACTTC. This translates into CASSANSQGARETQYF. The V and J genes are TRBV12-3 or TRBV12-4 and TRBJ2-5; 8 positions agree with TRBD1. The CDR3 contains 16 residues. With V trimmed by 5 bases and J by 5 bases, 13 bases remained unmatched.

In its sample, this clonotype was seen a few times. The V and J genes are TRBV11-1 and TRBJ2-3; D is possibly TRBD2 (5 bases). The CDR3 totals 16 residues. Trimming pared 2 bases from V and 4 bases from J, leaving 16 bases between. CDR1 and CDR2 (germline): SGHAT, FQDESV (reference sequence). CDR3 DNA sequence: TGTGCCAGCAGCTTAATTGCATCGGTCGGGGCAGATACGCAGTATTTT. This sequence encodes CASSLIASVGADTQYF.

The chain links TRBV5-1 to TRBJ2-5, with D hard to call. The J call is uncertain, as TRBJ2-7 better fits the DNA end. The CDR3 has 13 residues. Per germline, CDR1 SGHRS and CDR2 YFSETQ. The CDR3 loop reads CASSYDSPREQYF. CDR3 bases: TGCGCCAGCAGCTACGATTCCCCACGCGAGCAGTACTTC.

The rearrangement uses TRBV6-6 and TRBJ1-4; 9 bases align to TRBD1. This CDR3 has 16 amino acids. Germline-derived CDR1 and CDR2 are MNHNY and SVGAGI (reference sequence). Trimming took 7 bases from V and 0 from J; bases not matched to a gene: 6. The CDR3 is CASTPRDRATNEKLFF. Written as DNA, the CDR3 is TGTGCCAGCACCCCCCGGGACAGGGCAACTAATGAAAAACTGTTTTTT.

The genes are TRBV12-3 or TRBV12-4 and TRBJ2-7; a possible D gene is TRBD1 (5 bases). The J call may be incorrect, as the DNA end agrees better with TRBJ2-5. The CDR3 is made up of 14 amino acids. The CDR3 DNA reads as TGTGCCAGCAGTGTAGGGGTTAGCTCTGAGACCCAGTACTTC. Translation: CASSVGVSSETQYF.

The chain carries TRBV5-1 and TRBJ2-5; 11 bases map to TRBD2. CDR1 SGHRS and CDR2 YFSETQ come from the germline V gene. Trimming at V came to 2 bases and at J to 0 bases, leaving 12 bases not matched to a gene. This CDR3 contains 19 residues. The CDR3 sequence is CASSFVLTSGGTYQETQYF. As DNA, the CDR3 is TGCGCCAGCAGCTTTGTACTTACTAGCGGGGGCACGTACCAAGAGACCCAGTACTTC.

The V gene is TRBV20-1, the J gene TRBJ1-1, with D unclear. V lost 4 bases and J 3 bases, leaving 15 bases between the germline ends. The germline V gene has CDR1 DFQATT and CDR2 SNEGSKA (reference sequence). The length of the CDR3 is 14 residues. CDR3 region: CSATERGLDTEAFF. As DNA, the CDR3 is TGCAGTGCTACCGAAAGAGGGTTGGACACTGAAGCTTTCTTT.